The 10 T cell receptor beta chains listed next were all sequenced from one sample in a study of shared clonotypes between healthy human individuals. Generated by immunoSEQ multiplex PCR, the TCRdb table keeps only in-frame clones and is missing some. The sample carries 700,000 or so clones, 72% recorded once. Sequenced input: memory CD4+ T cells sorted from blood. Subset denoted: CD45RA-negative fraction. These receptors all stem from a woman in her 30s in good health.

The chain is built from TRBV6-1 and TRBJ1-4, with a tentative D call TRBD1 (6 bases). The CDR3 loop spans 14 amino acids. V lost 1 base and J lost 8, with 11 bases in between. Germline V gives CDR1 MNHNS, CDR2 SASEGT. The DNA for the CDR3 is TGTGCCAGCAGTGAAGGACAGGCCGTGGAAAAACTGTTTTTT. Its protein product is CASSEGQAVEKLFF.

The V and J genes are TRBV19 and TRBJ1-5, with a possible D match to TRBD1 (5 bases). The CDR3 length is 13 residues. Trimming left V 5 bases short and J 7 bases short, with 12 bases between. CDR1 LNHDA and CDR2 SQIVND come from the germline V gene (reference sequence). CDR3 sequence: CASSAFQGQPQHF. CDR3 DNA: TGTGCCAGTAGTGCATTTCAGGGACAGCCCCAGCATTTT. Combining the CDR3 with reference TRBV19 and TRBJ1-5 gives the whole variable domain DGGITQSPKYLFRKEGQNVTLSCEQNLNHDAMYWYRQDPGQGLRLIYYSQIVNDFQKGDIAEGYSVSREKKESFPLTVTSAQKNPTAFYLCASSAFQGQPQHFGDGTRLSIL.

The rearrangement uses TRBV7-9 and TRBJ1-2; D not resolved. This CDR3 is 14 amino acids long. CDR1 is SEHNR, CDR2 FQNEAQ, per germline (reference sequence). Trimming cost V 1 base and J 0 bases, with 6 bases left between them. The CDR3 spells CASSLVGPNYGYTF. DNA of the CDR3: TGTGCCAGCAGCTTAGTAGGGCCTAACTATGGCTACACCTTC. Filled out from reference TRBV7-9 and TRBJ1-2, the complete variable domain reads DTGVSQNPRHKITKRGQNVTFRCDPISEHNRLYWYRQTLGQGPEFLTYFQNEAQLEKSRLLSDRFSAERPKGSFSTLEIQRTEQGDSAMYLCASSLVGPNYGYTFGSGTRLTVV.

The DNA for the CDR3 is TGTGCCAGCAGTGGACCCGGGCCCCAGCATTTT. This sequence encodes CASSGPGPQHF. The chain recombines TRBV25-1 with TRBJ1-5; D unclear. The CDR3 totals 11 residues. V was clipped by 4 bases and J by 9 bases, with 7 bases between them. CDR1 and CDR2 from the germline V gene are MGHDK and SYGVNS.

In its sample, this clone was seen a few times. This CDR3 is also generated by other DNA sequences in the sample. The V call is TRBV5-1, the J call TRBJ2-1; 8 nucleotides match TRBD1. The germline V gene has CDR1 SGHRS and CDR2 YFSETQ. CDR3 length equals 15 residues. The V and J ends lost 4 bases and 4 bases, in that order; junction bases with no gene match: 7. CDR3 DNA sequence: TGCGCCAGCAGCGTGGACAGGGTTTCATACAATGAGCAGTTCTTC. Its protein product is CASSVDRVSYNEQFF.

The chain employs TRBV2 and TRBJ1-1, with D unresolved. CDR1 and CDR2 from the germline V gene are SNHLY and FYNNEI. Trimming shortened V by 3 bases and J by 9 bases, and 14 bases separated the two germline ends. The CDR3 totals 13 residues. CDR3 residues: CASSEVVGGQAFF. The CDR3 bases are TGTGCCAGCAGTGAGGTTGTGGGCGGACAAGCTTTCTTT. The variable domain in full, completed from reference TRBV2 and TRBJ1-1, reads EPEVTQTPSHQVTQMGQEVILRCVPISNHLYFYWYRQILGQKVEFLVSFYNNEISEKSEIFDDQFSVERPDGSNFTLKIRSTKLEDSAMYFCASSEVVGGQAFFGQGTRLTVV.

This chain connects TRBV21-1 to TRBJ2-1; the D call of TRBD1 is as the table states it, not checked on the DNA. TRBV21-1 is marked as a pseudogene. The CDR3 is 18 residues long. The CDR3 nucleotides are TGTGCCAGCAGCACCACCTCCGGGGCGGGACAGGGTGTCAATGAGCAGTTCTTC. Its protein is CASSTTSGAGQGVNEQFF.

This chain uses TRBV6-1 with TRBJ2-5; unclear D gene. This CDR3 comprises 13 residues. Germline V gene sequence: CDR1 MNHNS, CDR2 SASEGT. The V and J ends lost 2 bases and 4 bases respectively, with 8 bases between them. The CDR3 here is CASSEPGGETQYF. DNA for the CDR3: TGTGCCAGCAGTGAACCAGGCGGAGAGACCCAGTACTTC.

The CDR3 is CASSLQGKTQYF. The CDR3 DNA reads as TGTGCCAGCAGTTTACAGGGGAAAACGCAGTATTTT. This chain links TRBV27 with TRBJ2-3, with D possibly matching TRBD1 (6 bases). CDR1 is MNHEY, CDR2 SMNVEV, per germline (reference sequence). The CDR3 is 12 amino acids. The V and J ends lost 2 bases and 9 bases respectively, with 9 bases between them.

This clone was counted a single time. The rearrangement joins TRBV28 to TRBJ1-2; D not resolved. V lost 3 bases to trimming and J lost 4 bases, with 12 bases between them. From germline, CDR1 is MDHEN and CDR2 SYDVKM. CDR3 length equals 14 residues. Written as DNA, the CDR3 is TGTGCCAGCAGTTTGGTCGGGGAAACCTATGGCTACACCTTC. Residues: CASSLVGETYGYTF.